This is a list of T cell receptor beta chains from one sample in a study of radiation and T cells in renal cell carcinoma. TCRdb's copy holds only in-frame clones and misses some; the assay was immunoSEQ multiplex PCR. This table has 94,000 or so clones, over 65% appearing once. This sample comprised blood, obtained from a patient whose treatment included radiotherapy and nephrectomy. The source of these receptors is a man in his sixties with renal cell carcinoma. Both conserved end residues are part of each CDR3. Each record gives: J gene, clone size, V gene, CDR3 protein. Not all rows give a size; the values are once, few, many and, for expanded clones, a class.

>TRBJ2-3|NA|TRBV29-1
CSVAVGLDTQYF
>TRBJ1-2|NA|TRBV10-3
CAISESDRGANYGYTF
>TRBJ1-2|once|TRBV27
CASSSGRANYGYTF
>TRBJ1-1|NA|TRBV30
CAWSVQGTAMNTEAFF
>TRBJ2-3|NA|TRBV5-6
CASSYATSGSTDTQYF
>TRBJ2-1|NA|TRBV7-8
CASSLGAGRYNEQFF
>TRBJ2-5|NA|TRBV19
CASSQVNQETQYF
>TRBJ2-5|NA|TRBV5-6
CASSFGTGGQETQYF
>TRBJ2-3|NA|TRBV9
CASSEAEFADTQYF
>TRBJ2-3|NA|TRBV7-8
CASSLQGASAGDTQYF
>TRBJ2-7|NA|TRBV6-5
CASSYSSSSYEQYF
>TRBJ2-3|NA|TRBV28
CASSFSKGGGVDTQYF
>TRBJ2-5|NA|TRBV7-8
CASSPDRPQETQYF
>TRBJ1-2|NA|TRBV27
CASSLIRDRDKGRGYTF
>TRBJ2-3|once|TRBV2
CASKWGADTQYF
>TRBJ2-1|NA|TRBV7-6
CASKGGGKNEQFF
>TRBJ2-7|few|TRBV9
CASSVGSPHYEQYF
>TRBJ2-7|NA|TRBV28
CASSPGINEQYF
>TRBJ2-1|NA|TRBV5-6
CASSLLAGSSYNEQFF
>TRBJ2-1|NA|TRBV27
CASSPPGKSHNEQFF
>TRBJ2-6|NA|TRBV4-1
CASSQMRGTSGANVLTF
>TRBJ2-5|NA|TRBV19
CASTNSGGRGETQYF
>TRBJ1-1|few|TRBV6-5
CASRIRGANTEAFF
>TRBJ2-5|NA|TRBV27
CASSFQRQTPTQYF
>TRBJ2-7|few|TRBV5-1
CASSLDFYEQYF
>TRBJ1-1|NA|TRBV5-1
CASSLGEMNTEAFF
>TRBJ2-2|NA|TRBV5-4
CASRSQGGVEAGELFF
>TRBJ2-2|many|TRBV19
CASSIYGINTGELFF
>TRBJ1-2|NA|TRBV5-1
CASSLEGSDYGYTF
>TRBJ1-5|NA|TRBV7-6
CASSSRRNQPQHF
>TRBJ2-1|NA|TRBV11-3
CASSSRSDNEQFF
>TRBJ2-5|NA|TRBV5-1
CASSLVGLAGVGETQYF
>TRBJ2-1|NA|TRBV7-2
CASSAPGLAVNNEQFF
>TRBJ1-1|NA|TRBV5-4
CASSSPGTGNGFF
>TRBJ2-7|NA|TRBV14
CASSQWGGTGRYEQYF
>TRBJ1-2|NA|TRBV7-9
CASSPQGASGYTF
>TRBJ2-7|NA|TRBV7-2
CASSTGYEQYF
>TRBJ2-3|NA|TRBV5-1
CASSLQPSSTDTQYF
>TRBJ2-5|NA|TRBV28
CATRGVLTQETQYF
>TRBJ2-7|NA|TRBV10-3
CAAEDRTGGGYEQYF
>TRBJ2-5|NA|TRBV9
CASSVSLQETQYF
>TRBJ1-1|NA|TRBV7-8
CASSSNRRAGTEAFF
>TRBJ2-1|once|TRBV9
CASSLTRNEQFF
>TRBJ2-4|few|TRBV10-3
CAIASTGRRGNIQYF
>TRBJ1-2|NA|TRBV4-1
CASSPGQTTNYGYTF
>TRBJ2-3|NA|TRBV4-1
CASSRYGQSTDTQYF
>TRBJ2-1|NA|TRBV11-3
CASSLRREGINEQFF
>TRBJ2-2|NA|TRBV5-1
CASSLQTGNTGELFF
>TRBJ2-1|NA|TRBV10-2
CASQSPGVDEQFF
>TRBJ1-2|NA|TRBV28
CASRLEGGTYGYTF
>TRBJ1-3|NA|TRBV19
CASSFRETGNTIYF
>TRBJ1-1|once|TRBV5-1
CASSLFLGIDRNTEAFF
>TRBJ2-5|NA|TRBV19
CASSIFGETQYF